The source of this T cell receptor (beta chain) is a study of OX40 agonist ivuxolimab in advanced cancers. Between the trimmed V and J ends, which lost 3 bases and 0 bases, there was a span of 3 bases. Germline V gives CDR1 MNHEY, CDR2 SMNVEV (reference sequence). This CDR3 comprises 13 residues. Clones were read by immunoSEQ multiplex PCR, and TCRdb kept only the in-frame ones, dropping some. The sample has approximately 82,000 clones, around four fifths seen once. The origin of this receptor is an adult with an advanced solid tumor such as melanoma, head and neck, liver or kidney cancer. The chain joins TRBV27 to TRBJ1-5, with D unclear. This specimen was CD4+ or CD8+ T cells sorted from blood, taken in a trial of the OX40 agonist ivuxolimab. The chain's CDR3 is CASSFDSNQPQHF. The DNA of the CDR3 is TGTGCCAGCAGTTTCGATAGCAATCAGCCCCAGCATTTT.